Following are 20 T cell receptor beta chains from one sample sequenced in a study of control samples from healthy donors and cancer patients. Sequenced by immunoSEQ multiplex PCR; TCRdb stores in-frame clones only, minus some. The table shows hundreds of thousands of clones, with approximately 90% occurring only once. The specimen sequenced was PBMCs. Source of these receptors: a man aged 40-49 years with head and neck cancer.

The chain has TRBV3-1 (or the pseudogene TRBV3-2) and TRBJ1-5; 7 bases fit TRBD1. The CDR3 is made up of 18 amino acids. After removal of 0 bases from V and 0 bases from J, the junction contained 8 bases not matched to a gene. Germline V gene sequence: CDR1 LGHDT, CDR2 YNNKEL (reference sequence). This CDR3 is CASSQDPWGQYSNQPQHF. The CDR3 DNA reads TGTGCCAGCAGCCAAGACCCGTGGGGACAGTATAGCAATCAGCCCCAGCATTTT.

The chain carries TRBV3-1 (or the pseudogene TRBV3-2) and TRBJ1-6; a weak D match, TRBD1 (6 bases). Germline V CDR1 and CDR2: LGHDT, YNNKEL (reference sequence). The ends were cut back, 4 bases at V and 7 bases at J, with 14 bases in the middle. This CDR3 contains 15 residues. CDR3 nucleotides: TGTGCCAGCAGCCCTGGGGGGGGCGGGAATTCACCCCTCCACTTT. Translated: CASSPGGGGNSPLHF.

The rearrangement links TRBV9 to TRBJ1-1; D is perhaps TRBD1 (5 bases). CDR1 and CDR2 (germline): SGDLS, YYNGEE. V lost 0 bases and J 5 bases, leaving 14 bases between the germline ends. This CDR3 is built from 15 residues. The CDR3 sequence is CASSVGSSGGTEAFF. The CDR3 DNA sequence: TGTGCCAGCAGCGTAGGGTCGTCTGGGGGTACTGAAGCTTTCTTT.

The chain has TRBV5-4 and TRBJ1-6; D not resolved. Per germline, CDR1 SGHNT and CDR2 YYREEE (reference sequence). Trimming removed 0 bases from V and 4 bases from J, with 5 bases in between. The CDR3 is 14 residues long. This CDR3 reads CASSLDLYNSPLHF. CDR3 in DNA: TGTGCCAGCAGCTTGGACCTTTATAATTCACCCCTCCACTTT. The whole variable domain, remainder taken from reference TRBV5-4 and TRBJ1-6, is ETGVTQSPTHLIKTRGQQVTLRCSSQSGHNTVSWYQQALGQGPQFIFQYYREEENGRGNFPPRFSGLQFPNYSSELNVNALELDDSALYLCASSLDLYNSPLHFGNGTRLTVT.

The chain links TRBV15 to TRBJ2-7, with TRBD2 matching over 10 bases. CDR1 is LNHNV, CDR2 YYDKDF, per germline (reference sequence). The CDR3 consists of 16 residues. V lost 0 bases and J lost 6; bases outside the gene matches: 8. For the CDR3, the DNA is TGTGCCACCAGCAGAGATACAGCGGGAGGGCCGGGCGAGCAGTACTTC. Its translation: CATSRDTAGGPGEQYF. Using reference TRBV15 and TRBJ2-7 for the parts outside the CDR3, the full variable domain is DAMVIQNPRYQVTQFGKPVTLSCSQTLNHNVMYWYQQKSSQAPKLLFHYYDKDFNNEADTPDNFQSRRPNTSFCFLDIRSPGLGDTAMYLCATSRDTAGGPGEQYFGPGTRLTVT.

The chain combines TRBV19 with TRBJ2-7; D might be TRBD1 (5 bases). The germline CDR1 and CDR2 sequences are LNHDA and SQIVND (reference sequence). V shed 4 bases and J shed 6 bases, with 10 bases lying between them. This CDR3 comprises 12 residues. The CDR3 region has the DNA TGTGCCAGTAGTACCCATAGGGGCGAGCAGTACTTC. Translated: CASSTHRGEQYF. Full variable domain (rest looked up from reference TRBV19 and TRBJ2-7): DGGITQSPKYLFRKEGQNVTLSCEQNLNHDAMYWYRQDPGQGLRLIYYSQIVNDFQKGDIAEGYSVSREKKESFPLTVTSAQKNPTAFYLCASSTHRGEQYFGPGTRLTVT.

This sequence joins TRBV9 and TRBJ1-2, with D perhaps TRBD1 (6 bases). Trimming stripped 2 bases from V and 2 bases from J, with 10 bases between. Germline V gives CDR1 SGDLS, CDR2 YYNGEE. This CDR3 is 14 amino acids long. The CDR3 DNA reads as TGTGCCAGCAGCGTTGGGACACCGAACTATGGCTACACCTTC. Translated: CASSVGTPNYGYTF.

The CDR3 DNA sequence: TGTGCCTGGAGTCCCGACCCACAGGGAGCCTACGAGCAGTACTTC. Protein sequence: CAWSPDPQGAYEQYF. This chain links TRBV30 with TRBJ2-7; perhaps TRBD1 as D (6 bases). Germline lookup yields CDR1 GTSNPN and CDR2 SVGIG (reference sequence). Trimming shortened V by 2 bases and J by 2 bases, and 16 bases separated the two germline ends. The CDR3 runs 15 residues.

This clone was counted only a few times. The chain employs TRBV7-3 and TRBJ2-1; 8 positions match TRBD2. CDR3 length equals 14 residues. The V and J ends lost 2 bases and 11 bases, in that order; junction bases with no gene match: 8. Germline V gene data show CDR1 as SGHTA and CDR2 as FQGTGA. The CDR3 DNA reads as TGTGCCAGCAGCTTAGCGGGAGGCCTTACTCAGCAGTTCTTC. It codes for CASSLAGGLTQQFF.

The gene calls are TRBV27 and TRBJ2-7, with TRBD1 matching over 7 bases. The CDR3 has 12 amino acids. Germline V gene sequence: CDR1 MNHEY, CDR2 SMNVEV (reference sequence). After removal of 6 bases from V and 6 bases from J, the junction contained 5 bases not matched to a gene. CDR3 in DNA: TGTGCCAGCAGCCCGACAGGGCCCGAGCAGTACTTC. It translates to CASSPTGPEQYF.

V usage is TRBV11-3 and J usage is TRBJ2-2, with a possible D match to TRBD2 (5 bases). V lost 5 bases and J lost 7, with 14 bases in between. Germline V gene data show CDR1 as SGHNT and CDR2 as YENEEA. The CDR3 is made up of 14 amino acids. The CDR3 region is CASSPPGEHGELFF. The DNA of the CDR3 is TGTGCCAGCAGCCCACCCGGGGAGCACGGGGAGCTGTTTTTT.

The rearrangement links TRBV14 to TRBJ2-3; D is unclear. This CDR3 has 14 residues. From germline, CDR1 is SGHDN and CDR2 FVKESK. Trimming left V 4 bases short and J 6 bases short, with 14 bases between. CDR3 sequence reads: CASSPMVTSDTQYF. The DNA for the CDR3 is TGTGCCAGCAGCCCTATGGTTACCTCGGATACGCAGTATTTT. The full variable domain, completed using reference TRBV14 and TRBJ2-3, is EAGVTQFPSHSVIEKGQTVTLRCDPISGHDNLYWYRRVMGKEIKFLLHFVKESKQDESGMPNNRFLAERTGGTYSTLKVQPAELEDSGVYFCASSPMVTSDTQYFGPGTRLTVL.

V usage is TRBV27 and J usage is TRBJ1-2; D uncertain. Germline V gene lookup returns CDR1 MNHEY and CDR2 SMNVEV (reference sequence). The V end lost 0 bases, the J end lost 8 bases, and 10 bases lay between the germline ends. The CDR3 loop spans 13 amino acids. In DNA, the CDR3 is TGTGCCAGCAGTTTATCGCTCACGCGGGGCTACACCTTC. Protein: CASSLSLTRGYTF.

The rearrangement uses TRBV27 and TRBJ2-1, with TRBD2 matching over 11 bases. The CDR3 sequence is 15 residues long. The germline V gene has CDR1 MNHEY and CDR2 SMNVEV (reference sequence). The V gene end was trimmed by 3 bases and the J gene end by 7 bases; junction bases not matched to a gene: 5. For the CDR3, the DNA is TGTGCCAGCAGTTTGGAGTTAGCGGGAGGGAATGAGCAGTTCTTC. Translated, it gives CASSLELAGGNEQFF.

The V gene is TRBV5-1, the J gene TRBJ2-6, with D perhaps matching TRBD1 (6 bases). CDR1 and CDR2 (germline): SGHRS, YFSETQ. The V end was cut by 4 bases, the J end by 0 bases, with 11 bases between. The CDR3 is 16 residues long. The CDR3 loop reads CASSTNRDSGANVLTF. CDR3 nucleotide sequence: TGCGCCAGCAGCACAAACAGGGACTCTGGGGCCAACGTCCTGACTTTC.

V usage is TRBV5-1 and J usage is TRBJ2-2, with 7 bases that match TRBD1. V gave up 6 bases and J gave up 3 bases; unmatched junction bases: 5. This CDR3 comprises 14 residues. Germline CDR1 reads SGHRS; CDR2 reads YFSETQ. The DNA of the CDR3 is TGCGCCAGCAAAGGGCAGGGGGACACCGGGGAGCTGTTTTTT. It encodes CASKGQGDTGELFF. Together with reference TRBV5-1 and TRBJ2-2, the CDR3 gives the full variable domain: KAGVTQTPRYLIKTRGQQVTLSCSPISGHRSVSWYQQTPGQGLQFLFEYFSETQRNKGNFPGRFSGRQFSNSRSEMNVSTLELGDSALYLCASKGQGDTGELFFGEGSRLTVL.

In its sample, this clone was seen once. The chain links TRBV28 to TRBJ1-1; D call uncertain. This CDR3 spans 13 amino acids. Deletions cut 6 bases from V and 6 bases from J, with 14 bases between. CDR1 and CDR2 from the germline V gene are MDHEN and SYDVKM. The CDR3 protein is CASSPRAIAEAFF. For the CDR3, the DNA is TGTGCCAGCAGCCCTCGCGCAATCGCTGAAGCTTTCTTT.

The gene calls are TRBV9 and TRBJ1-2, with D possibly being TRBD1 (5 bases). The CDR3 extends over 18 amino acids. V lost 0 bases, J lost 6 bases, and 24 bases lay in between. Germline V lookup: CDR1 SGDLS, CDR2 YYNGEE. The chain's CDR3 is CASSVANSYGAQGDGYTF. The DNA for the CDR3 is TGTGCCAGCAGCGTAGCCAATTCCTACGGGGCACAAGGAGATGGCTACACCTTC.

V gene TRBV19 combines with J gene TRBJ1-5, with D possibly being TRBD1 (5 bases). The CDR3 has 15 residues. The germline V and J ends were trimmed by 7 bases and 1 base, with 14 bases remaining between them. Per the germline V gene, CDR1 is LNHDA and CDR2 is SQIVND (reference sequence). CDR3 region: CASTWRDLSNQPQHF. CDR3 nucleotides: TGTGCCAGTACCTGGCGGGACCTCAGCAATCAGCCCCAGCATTTT.

The chain couples TRBV10-2 to TRBJ1-1, with D unresolved. The CDR3 sequence is 14 residues long. V was cut by 6 bases and J by 1 base, with 12 bases left in between. Germline V gene sequence: CDR1 WSHSY, CDR2 SAAADI. Here the CDR3 reads CASRHRGSNTEAFF. In DNA form, the CDR3 reads TGCGCCAGCAGGCACCGAGGTTCGAACACTGAAGCTTTCTTT.